This TCR beta chain was found in a study of PD-1 blockade in classical Hodgkin lymphoma. Notes on the study in general: It was CD4+ TCR diversity, not CD8+, that rose significantly by C4D1.

Germline trimming cut 3 bases from V and 8 bases from J; bases unmatched to any gene: 10. The CDR3 consists of 14 residues. Germline CDR1 SGHDT, CDR2 YYEEEE. TCRdb's copy holds only in-frame clones and misses some; the assay was immunoSEQ multiplex PCR. The sample has around 91,000 clones; around 90% are singletons. Comments on this clone: Its antigen is undetermined.

Every patient relapsed after autologous stem cell transplantation, and brentuximab vedotin exposure varied. The source of this sequence is a human donor with classical Hodgkin lymphoma. The chain links TRBV5-6 to TRBJ1-2, with 7 nucleotides matching TRBD1. This specimen consisted of peripheral blood mononuclear cells (PBMCs), obtained at baseline. CDR3 nucleotide sequence: TGTGCCAGCAGCTACGGGACAGTGATTTGGGGCTACACCTTC. It encodes CASSYGTVIWGYTF.